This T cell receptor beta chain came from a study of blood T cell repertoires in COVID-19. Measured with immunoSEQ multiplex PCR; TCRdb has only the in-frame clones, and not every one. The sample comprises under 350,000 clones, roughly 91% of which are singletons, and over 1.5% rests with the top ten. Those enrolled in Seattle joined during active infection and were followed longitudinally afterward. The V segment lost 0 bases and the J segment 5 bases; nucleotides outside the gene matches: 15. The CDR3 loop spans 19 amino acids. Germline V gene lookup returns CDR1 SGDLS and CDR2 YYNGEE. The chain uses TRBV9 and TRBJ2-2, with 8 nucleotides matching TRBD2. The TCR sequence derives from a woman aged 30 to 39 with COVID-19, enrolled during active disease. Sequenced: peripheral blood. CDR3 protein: CASSVELAATFSETGELFF. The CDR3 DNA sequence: TGTGCCAGCAGCGTAGAACTAGCGGCCACGTTTTCGGAGACCGGGGAGCTGTTTTTT.